The 24 T cell receptor beta chains below were found in one sample sequenced in a study of post-analysis software for immune sequencing data. Incorporated into the TCR beta cDNA libraries were unique molecular identifiers, which served to reduce PCR and sequencing biases. TCRdb recomputed calls from the PCR reads with MiXCR, one row per CDR3 protein. In the table there are approximately 690,000 distinct CDR3 sequences, approximately 60% of which are singletons. Points from the study as a whole: A handful of TRBV segments appeared more often in patients than in controls, and TRBV5-6, TRBV5-1 and TRBV20-1 were among these.

These TCRs are of unknown antigen specificity. The material sequenced was blood. All receptors come from a girl aged 2 to 10 with multiple sclerosis.

V is TRBV19 and J is TRBJ1-5; no clear D. The V and J ends lost 7 bases and 6 bases respectively, with 16 bases between them. The CDR3 loop spans 14 amino acids. Germline V gene sequence: CDR1 LNHDA, CDR2 SQIVND (reference sequence). The CDR3 loop is CASKAQYGVQPQHF. In nucleotides, the CDR3 is TGTGCCAGTAAGGCCCAGTACGGGGTTCAGCCCCAGCATTTT.

The chain combines TRBV7-9 with TRBJ1-2, with 7 bases matching TRBD1. The CDR3 has 15 amino acids. The junction had 8 bases not matched to a gene; V was cut back by 1 base and J by 6 bases. Germline values: CDR1 SEHNR, CDR2 FQNEAQ (reference sequence). The CDR3 coding sequence is TGTGCCAGCAGCTTAGAGGGGGCGACAGGGAATGGCTACACCTTC. Translating gives CASSLEGATGNGYTF.

The chain uses TRBV6-5 and TRBJ2-1, with 10 bases that match TRBD2. Germline V gene data show CDR1 as MNHEY and CDR2 as SVGAGI. This CDR3 is built from 15 residues. After removal of 6 bases from V and 8 bases from J, the junction contained 10 bases not matched to a gene. The CDR3 DNA reads as TGTGCCAGCAGCACACCGGGACTAGCGTCTTATGAGCAGTTCTTC. Translation gives CASSTPGLASYEQFF.

The chain links TRBV7-8 to TRBJ2-1; the D is unclear. Looked up from germline, CDR1 is SGHVS and CDR2 is FQNEAQ. The CDR3 contains 16 residues. V shed 4 bases and J shed 0 bases, with 13 bases lying between them. The CDR3 DNA follows: TGTGCCAGCAGCTCGTTACACCCGAGCTCCTACAATGAGCAGTTCTTC. It specifies CASSSLHPSSYNEQFF.

This chain joins TRBV21-1 and TRBJ2-7; the D call TRBD1 from the table was never checked on the DNA. TRBV21-1 is classified as a pseudogene. The CDR3 is 15 amino acids. CDR3 nucleotides: TGTGCCAGCAGCAAAGCGTTCAGGGTTGGATACGAGCAGTACTTC. Residues: CASSKAFRVGYEQYF.

The gene calls are TRBV27 and TRBJ1-2; TRBD1 agrees at 7 bases. V shed 2 bases, J shed 3 bases, and the junction held 6 bases outside the gene matches. This CDR3 has 15 residues. Germline CDR1 reads MNHEY; CDR2 reads SMNVEV (reference sequence). The CDR3 reads CASSLPYDRDYGYTF. For the CDR3, the DNA is TGTGCCAGCAGTTTACCCTATGACAGGGACTATGGCTACACCTTC.

The count of this clonotype is one. V is TRBV29-1 and J is TRBJ2-1; 7 bases align to TRBD2. Per the germline V gene, CDR1 is SQVTM and CDR2 is ANQGSEA. V lost 3 bases to trimming and J lost 2 bases; unmatched junction nucleotides: 10. The CDR3 contains 16 residues. In nucleotides, the CDR3 is TGCAGCGTTGAGACGTTCAGGGCGGGAGCCTACAATGAGCAGTTCTTC. It is translated as CSVETFRAGAYNEQFF.

The rearrangement joins TRBV2 to TRBJ1-2, with 7 positions matching TRBD1. The CDR3 length is 13 residues. With V trimmed by 6 bases and J by 6 bases, 7 bases remained unmatched. The germline V gene has CDR1 SNHLY and CDR2 FYNNEI. As DNA, the CDR3 is TGTGCCAGCAGGGCCGAGGGGGCCCATGGCTACACCTTC. It codes for CASRAEGAHGYTF.

The chain uses TRBV7-9 and TRBJ2-5, with a tentative D call TRBD2 (7 bases). The DNA end favors TRBJ2-7, so the J call may be wrong. This CDR3 region has 16 residues. CDR1 is SEHNR, CDR2 FQNEAQ, per germline (reference sequence). The CDR3 bases are TGTGCCAGCAGCTTGTCGTGGGAGGGGGGCCCCTACGAGCAGTACTTC. As protein: CASSLSWEGGPYEQYF.

This chain links TRBV7-9 with TRBJ2-7; D is unresolved. This CDR3 region has 14 residues. The ends were cut back, 5 bases at V and 3 bases at J, with 14 bases in the middle. Germline V gene data show CDR1 as SEHNR and CDR2 as FQNEAQ (reference sequence). CDR3 residues: CASSPHGALYEQYF. CDR3 coding DNA: TGTGCCAGCAGCCCCCATGGAGCGCTCTACGAGCAGTACTTC.

This clonotype occurred a few times. This sequence joins TRBV20-1 and TRBJ2-3; 10 bases map to TRBD2. The junction had 16 bases not matched to a gene; V was cut back by 3 bases and J by 13 bases. The V gene's germline CDR1 is DFQATT and CDR2 SNEGSKA (reference sequence). The CDR3 sequence is 15 residues long. The CDR3 sequence is CSASPGASGSGPEYF. The CDR3 bases are TGCAGTGCTAGCCCCGGGGCTAGCGGGAGTGGGCCGGAGTATTTT.

This clonotype was detected once. This rearrangement joins TRBV12-3 or TRBV12-4 to TRBJ2-1, with TRBD2 identical over 8 bases. The CDR3 covers 14 residues. The V and J ends lost 7 bases and 6 bases, in that order; junction bases with no gene match: 8. The CDR3 protein is CASIGVAGLNEQFF. The CDR3 nucleotides read TGTGCCAGCATTGGAGTAGCGGGACTCAATGAGCAGTTCTTC.

The rearrangement joins TRBV5-1 to TRBJ2-7, with a tentative D call TRBD1 (6 bases). Germline V CDR1 and CDR2: SGHRS, YFSETQ. The CDR3 runs to 14 residues. With 4 bases removed from V and 4 bases from J, the gap between germline ends came to 15 bases. DNA for the CDR3: TGCGCCAGCAGCACCCGGGACAACTTATACGAGCAGTACTTC. It translates to CASSTRDNLYEQYF. The complete variable domain, with remaining parts taken from reference TRBV5-1 and TRBJ2-7, reads KAGVTQTPRYLIKTRGQQVTLSCSPISGHRSVSWYQQTPGQGLQFLFEYFSETQRNKGNFPGRFSGRQFSNSRSEMNVSTLELGDSALYLCASSTRDNLYEQYFGPGTRLTVT.

Points on this clonotype: Without the conserved terminal phenylalanine or tryptophan, this CDR3 likely stems from a read error. The rearrangement links TRBV12-3 or TRBV12-4 to TRBJ1-1; D uncertain. There are 13 residues in the CDR3. Trimming stripped 6 bases from V and 2 bases from J, with 10 bases between. This CDR3 reads CASRTTSNTEAFC. The DNA of the CDR3 is TGTGCCAGCAGAACAACCAGCAACACTGAAGCTTTCTGT.

The chain combines TRBV10-3 with TRBJ1-2, with 8 positions matching TRBD1. The CDR3 runs to 12 residues. Per germline, CDR1 ENHRY and CDR2 SYGVKD. The V segment lost 10 bases and the J segment 6 bases; nucleotides outside the gene matches: 7. The CDR3 loop is CATSTGDDGYTF. The CDR3 bases are TGTGCCACGTCGACAGGGGACGATGGCTACACCTTC.

This sequence joins TRBV6-5 and TRBJ2-1; 13 bases are a match to TRBD2. Trimming took 2 bases from V and 7 from J; bases not matched to a gene: 2. CDR1 is MNHEY and CDR2 is SVGAGI in the germline V gene. CDR3 size: 15 residues. Here the CDR3 DNA reads TGTGCCAGCAGTTACGGGACTAGCGGGAAGAATGAGCAGTTCTTC. It encodes CASSYGTSGKNEQFF.

This clonotype has just a few counts. The V and J genes are TRBV19 and TRBJ1-2; tentatively, D is TRBD1 (5 bases). This CDR3 comprises 15 residues. The V end lost 6 bases, the J end lost 3 bases, and 17 bases lay between the germline ends. Germline CDR1 is LNHDA and CDR2 is SQIVND (reference sequence). DNA for the CDR3: TGTGCCAGTAGCCCGAGGGAAGGGGCACACTATGGCTACACCTTC. Amino acids: CASSPREGAHYGYTF.

On this clonotype: It is likely a read error, because the conserved phenylalanine at the end of the CDR3 is missing. It is unclear where the CDR3 begins or ends on the DNA, so no DNA is shown, and the CDR3 is as TCRdb lists it. The chain links TRBV21-1 to TRBJ2-2; no check of the table's D call, TRBD1, against the DNA was made. TRBV21-1 has pseudogene status. The CDR3 is 17 residues long, ends included. The chain's CDR3 is CASSKDGGTGFTGELFC.

The V and J genes are TRBV20-1 and TRBJ2-1, with TRBD2 matching 11 bases. CDR1 is DFQATT and CDR2 is SNEGSKA in the germline V gene (reference sequence). The CDR3 covers 13 residues. V lost 6 bases to trimming and J lost 10 bases; unmatched junction nucleotides: 8. The CDR3 is CSAPLLAGGEQFF. The CDR3 DNA is TGCAGTGCCCCATTGCTAGCGGGAGGAGAGCAGTTCTTC.

The rearrangement uses TRBV20-1 and TRBJ2-7, with 8 bases aligning to TRBD2. J lost 0 bases, V lost 2 bases, and 3 bases had no gene match. The CDR3 extends over 14 amino acids. The germline CDR1 and CDR2 sequences are DFQATT and SNEGSKA (reference sequence). The chain's CDR3 is CSARMLAGSYEQYF. The CDR3 nucleotides read TGCAGTGCTAGAATGCTAGCGGGCTCCTACGAGCAGTACTTC.

The chain links TRBV7-6 to TRBJ2-3; D is unresolved. The germline gives CDR1 SGHVS, CDR2 FNYEAQ. V lost 2 bases, J lost 2 bases, and 5 bases lay in between. There are 13 residues in the CDR3. CDR3 protein: CASSLFNTDTQYF. CDR3 in DNA: TGTGCCAGCAGCTTATTTAACACAGATACGCAGTATTTT. The full variable domain, completed using reference TRBV7-6 and TRBJ2-3, is GAGVSQSPRYKVTKRGQDVALRCDPISGHVSLYWYRQALGQGPEFLTYFNYEAQQDKSGLPNDRFSAERPEGSISTLTIQRTEQRDSAMYRCASSLFNTDTQYFGPGTRLTVL.

This sequence joins TRBV29-1 and TRBJ2-1; D unclear. CDR1 and CDR2 (germline): SQVTM, ANQGSEA. Trimming stripped 5 bases from V and 13 bases from J, with 15 bases between. The CDR3 sequence is 11 residues long. This CDR3 is CSVLAEETQFF. The CDR3 DNA follows: TGCAGCGTTTTAGCCGAGGAGACCCAGTTCTTC.

The CDR3: CASSFEDQEYEQYF. CDR3 bases: TGTGCCAGCAGTTTCGAGGATCAGGAATACGAGCAGTACTTC. The chain employs TRBV12-3 or TRBV12-4 and TRBJ2-7; the D is unclear. The CDR3 length is 14 residues. V shed 3 bases and J shed 4 bases, with 13 bases lying between them.

V usage is TRBV4-1 and J usage is TRBJ2-5, with a possible D match to TRBD1 (5 bases). Looked up from germline, CDR1 is MGHRA and CDR2 is YSYEKL. Trimming took 5 bases from V and 11 from J, leaving 21 bases between them. There are 14 residues in the CDR3. CDR3 sequence reads: CASSGHPSLFQQYF. The CDR3 coding sequence is TGCGCCAGCAGCGGACACCCCTCCTTATTTCAGCAGTACTTC.